A selection of T cell receptor beta chains follows, all from one sample in a study of PD-1 blockade in mismatch repair-deficient tumors. Libraries were prepared by immunoSEQ multiplex PCR; TCRdb keeps only in-frame clonotypes and omits some of them. The sample holds about 68,000 clones; 78% are singletons and the top ten take approximately 5%. The starting material was peripheral blood, obtained 2 weeks after starting pembrolizumab. All receptors come from an adult with mismatch repair-deficient cancer. CDR3s include the opening cysteine and the closing phenylalanine or tryptophan. A D gene is named only where the DNA matches it firmly. Not every row has a clone size; where given, it reads once, few, many or a size class.

d_call j_call v_call clone_size cdr3_nt cdr3_aa
- TRBJ1-1 TRBV29-1 - TGCAGCGCCCTAGTACCCCCTGAAGCTTTCTTT CSALVPPEAFF
- TRBJ2-7 TRBV5-1 once TGCGCCAGCAGCTTGCGGGCCCACGAGCAGTACTTC CASSLRAHEQYF
- TRBJ2-7 TRBV9 - TGTGCCAGCAGTGAGTCGGGGACGGCGGGGGAGCAGTACTTC CASSESGTAGEQYF
TRBD1 TRBJ2-7 TRBV7-9 - TGTGCCAGCAGCTTAGGGACAGGGAAAACCTACGAGCAGTACTTC CASSLGTGKTYEQYF
TRBD2 TRBJ2-1 TRBV6-6 - TGTGCCATAATAGCGGGAGAGGTCGGGAATGAGCAGTTCTTC CAIIAGEVGNEQFF
TRBD1 TRBJ1-2 TRBV5-1 - TGCGCCAGCAGCCCTGGGACAGGAAACTATGGCTACACCTTC CASSPGTGNYGYTF
TRBD2 TRBJ2-3 TRBV13 - TGTGCCAGCAGCTCCACCTCTAGCGGGAGCCCAGATACGCAGTATTTT CASSSTSSGSPDTQYF
- TRBJ1-1 TRBV7-2 few TGTGCCAGCAGCTTAAACAGGAACACTGAAGCTTTCTTT CASSLNRNTEAFF
TRBD2 TRBJ2-3 TRBV14 once TGTGCCAGCAGCATCCACGGGACTAGTTTTACAGATACGCAGTATTTT CASSIHGTSFTDTQYF
- TRBJ2-7 TRBV6-1 - TGTGCCAGCAGTGAAATCGGACGGACCGAGCAGTACTTC CASSEIGRTEQYF
- TRBJ1-2 TRBV5-1 - TGCGCCAGCAGCCAGGGCGACTATGGCTACACCTTC CASSQGDYGYTF
- TRBJ1-2 TRBV6-5 - TGTGCCAGCAGACGCCGGGGTCTCACCTATGGCTACACCTTC CASRRRGLTYGYTF
- TRBJ1-2 TRBV10-3 few TGTGCCATCAGTGGAAATGCTGGCCGGGAGGGCTACACCTTC CAISGNAGREGYTF
- TRBJ2-3 TRBV7-9 - TGTGCCAGCAGCCTCGACGGCCCCCAAACAGATACGCAGTATTTT CASSLDGPQTDTQYF
- TRBJ1-4 TRBV25-1 - TGTGCCAGCAGTGAATTGGGCGAAAAACTGTTTTTT CASSELGEKLFF
- TRBJ2-7 TRBV2 once TGTGCCAGCACCCTAAGCGGCTACGAGCAGTACTTC CASTLSGYEQYF
TRBD1 TRBJ1-3 TRBV6-5 - TGTGCCAGCAGTTCCGGGACAGGGGAAAACACCATATATTTT CASSSGTGENTIYF
TRBD1 TRBJ1-1 TRBV5-8 - TGTGCCAGCAGCTTGGGGGGACAGGGGGCGCCGGGCACTGAAGCTTTCTTT CASSLGGQGAPGTEAFF
TRBD1 TRBJ1-2 TRBV7-9 many TGTGCCAGCAGCCTCCTTGAGACAGGGAGCCTAAACTATGGCTACACCTTC CASSLLETGSLNYGYTF
- TRBJ2-2 TRBV28 - TGTGCCAGCAGTTTGGCTAGCGATTACACCGGGGAGCTGTTTTTT CASSLASDYTGELFF
- TRBJ2-7 TRBV15 - TGTGCCACCAGCAGAGATCTCTCATGGGAGCAGTACTTC CATSRDLSWEQYF
- TRBJ1-4 TRBV5-4 - TGTGCCAGCAGCTCCGGATTCTCACCCGAAAAACTGTTTTTT CASSSGFSPEKLFF
- TRBJ2-3 TRBV7-2 - TGTGCCAGCAGCTTAGATGGACTGAACACAGATACGCAGTATTTT CASSLDGLNTDTQYF
- TRBJ1-1 TRBV27 - TGTGCCAGCAGTTTATCGGTTTTGTCGGCTGAAGCTTTCTTT CASSLSVLSAEAFF
- TRBJ1-2 TRBV6-1 once TGTGCCAGCAGGCCCCCGGGACTTTTATATGGCTACACCTTC CASRPPGLLYGYTF
TRBD2 TRBJ2-7 TRBV27 - TGTGCCAGCAGTTCCCTCGGGACTAGCGCCTACGAGCAGTACTTC CASSSLGTSAYEQYF
- TRBJ2-7 TRBV6-1 - TGTGCCAGCAGTGAGCGACAGTACGAGCAGTACTTC CASSERQYEQYF
TRBD1 TRBJ2-7 TRBV30 few TGTGCCTGGAGTACAGGGGGACGGAGCGAGCAGTACTTC CAWSTGGRSEQYF
- TRBJ2-1 TRBV7-8 - TGTGCCAGCAGCTTACAGGGAGAGGACTACAATGAGCAGTTCTTC CASSLQGEDYNEQFF
- TRBJ2-4 TRBV7-6 - TGTGCCAGTGCCCCGGTGGCTTATTCCATTCAGTACTTC CASAPVAYSIQYF
- TRBJ1-3 TRBV6-5 - TGTGCCAGCACGATGAATTCTGGAAACACCATATATTTT CASTMNSGNTIYF
TRBD2 TRBJ2-2 TRBV12-5 few TGTGCTAGTGGTTTGGTCCGACTCCCTGGACTAGCGGGGACGAACACCGGGGAGCTGTTTTTT CASGLVRLPGLAGTNTGELFF
TRBD2 TRBJ2-7 TRBV2 - TGTGCCAGCGGGGGACTAGCGGGCTACGAGCAGTACTTC CASGGLAGYEQYF
TRBD1 TRBJ1-2 TRBV11-3 - TGTGCCAGCAGCCTACTGGGACAGGGGTCCTATGGCTACACCTTC CASSLLGQGSYGYTF
- TRBJ2-7 TRBV27 once TGTGCCAGCAGTTCCCGTCCGGGGGTCCCCTACGAGCAGTACTTC CASSSRPGVPYEQYF
- TRBJ2-1 TRBV5-4 - TGTGCCAGCAGCCCTGACGCCTCCTACAATGAGCAGTTCTTC CASSPDASYNEQFF
TRBD2 TRBJ2-1 TRBV7-9 - TGTGCCAGCAGCCCCAGGGGTCTAGCGGGAGGGCCTAATGAGCAGTTCTTC CASSPRGLAGGPNEQFF
TRBD2 TRBJ2-1 TRBV14 - TGTGCCAGCAGCTCGACTAGCGGGTTTCAGTTCTTC CASSSTSGFQFF
- TRBJ2-7 TRBV6-5 - TGTGCCAGCAGTTACCGAGTGAGCTCCTACGAGCAGTACTTC CASSYRVSSYEQYF
- TRBJ1-3 TRBV5-1 - TGCGCCAGCAGCTTGGCCCCAAGCTCTGGAAACACCATATATTTT CASSLAPSSGNTIYF
TRBD2 TRBJ2-2 TRBV4-2 - TGTGCCAGCAGCCAGGGACTAGTGAACACCGGGGAGCTGTTTTTT CASSQGLVNTGELFF
TRBD2 TRBJ2-5 TRBV7-2 - TGTGCCAGCAGTTCTAGCGGGAGCCGACAAGAGACCCAGTACTTC CASSSSGSRQETQYF
- TRBJ2-2 TRBV5-1 - TGCGCCAGCAGCTTAACTGGACAGGGAGGGGCCGGGGAGCTGTTTTTT CASSLTGQGGAGELFF
TRBD2 TRBJ2-1 TRBV2 - TGTGCCAGCAGTGAACGGGCTAGCGGGAGGATTAGCTCCTACAATGAGCAGTTCTTC CASSERASGRISSYNEQFF
- TRBJ2-5 TRBV6-6 - TGTGCCAGCACGGATCGGGAGAGAAGAGAGACCCAGTACTTC CASTDRERRETQYF
TRBD1 TRBJ2-7 TRBV7-2 - TGTGCCAGCAGCTTAGAGGGGGCCAACGAGCAGTACTTC CASSLEGANEQYF
TRBD1 TRBJ1-2 TRBV5-1 - TGCGCCAGCAGCTTAGGAGACAGGGGGTTCCTCTATGGCTACACCTTC CASSLGDRGFLYGYTF
TRBD1 TRBJ2-7 TRBV5-8 few TGTGCCAGCAGCTTGGCTGGGACAGGGAACTACGAGCAGTACTTC CASSLAGTGNYEQYF
TRBD2 TRBJ2-3 TRBV6-5 - TGTGCCAGCTCCCGAGGACTAGCGGGAACAGATACGCAGTATTTT CASSRGLAGTDTQYF
TRBD1 TRBJ2-7 TRBV7-8 - TGTGCCAGCAGCTTAGGGGACAGGGCTTTCTACGAGCAGTACTTC CASSLGDRAFYEQYF
- TRBJ1-1 TRBV27 - TGTGCCAGCAGACAGGGCGGCGGCACTGAAGCTTTCTTT CASRQGGGTEAFF
TRBD2 TRBJ2-2 TRBV5-1 - TGCGCCAGCAGCCCGACTAGCGCTACGAACACCGGGGAGCTGTTTTTT CASSPTSATNTGELFF
TRBD1 TRBJ2-7 TRBV6-1 few TGTGCCAGCAGTGCCTGGGACAGGCCCAACGAGCAGTACTTC CASSAWDRPNEQYF
- TRBJ2-2 TRBV6-6 - TGTGCCAGCAGCCCGAGCCGAGTGGACACCGGGGAGCTGTTTTTT CASSPSRVDTGELFF
- TRBJ1-2 TRBV28 - TGTGCCAGCACCACGGACCCATTTGTGGGGGTTCGTCGCCGCTATGGCTACACCTTC CASTTDPFVGVRRRYGYTF
TRBD1 TRBJ2-5 TRBV29-1 - TGCAGCGTTGAAGATGGACGAGACAGGGCTGGGGAGACCCAGTACTTC CSVEDGRDRAGETQYF
- TRBJ2-1 TRBV29-1 - TGCAGCGTTGAAAGGAAGGGGGGGTACAATGAGCAGTTCTTC CSVERKGGYNEQFF